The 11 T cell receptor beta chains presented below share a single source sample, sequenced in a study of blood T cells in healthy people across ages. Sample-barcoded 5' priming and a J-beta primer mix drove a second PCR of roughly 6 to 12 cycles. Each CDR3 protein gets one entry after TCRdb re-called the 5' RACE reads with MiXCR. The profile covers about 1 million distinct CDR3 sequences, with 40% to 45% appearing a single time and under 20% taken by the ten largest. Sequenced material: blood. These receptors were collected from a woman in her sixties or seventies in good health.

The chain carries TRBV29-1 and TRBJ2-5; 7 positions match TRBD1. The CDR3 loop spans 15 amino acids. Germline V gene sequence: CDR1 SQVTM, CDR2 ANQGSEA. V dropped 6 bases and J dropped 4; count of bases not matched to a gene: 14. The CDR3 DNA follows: TGCAGCGTCCCCGCTACAGGGGTGTATAGAGAGACCCAGTACTTC. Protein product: CSVPATGVYRETQYF.

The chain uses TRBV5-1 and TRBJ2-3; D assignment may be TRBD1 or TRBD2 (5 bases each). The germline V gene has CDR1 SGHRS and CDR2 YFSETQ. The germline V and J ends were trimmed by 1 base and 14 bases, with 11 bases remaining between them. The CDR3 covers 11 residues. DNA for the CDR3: TGCGCCAGCAGCTTGCATGAGGGACGGTATTTT. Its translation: CASSLHEGRYF.

CDR3 sequence (DNA): TGCAGTGCTAGAGATCCGCTAACCGGGACCGATGAGCAGTTCTTC. Its protein product is CSARDPLTGTDEQFF. The chain combines TRBV20-1 with TRBJ2-1; tentatively, D is TRBD1 or TRBD2 (5 bases each). The CDR3 loop spans 15 amino acids. Germline V gene data show CDR1 as DFQATT and CDR2 as SNEGSKA (reference sequence). Trimming left V 0 bases short and J 8 bases short, with 17 bases between.

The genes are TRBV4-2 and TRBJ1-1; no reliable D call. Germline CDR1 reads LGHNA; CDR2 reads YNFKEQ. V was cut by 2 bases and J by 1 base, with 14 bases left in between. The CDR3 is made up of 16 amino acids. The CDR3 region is CASSQFVQGPNTEAFF. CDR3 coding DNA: TGTGCCAGCAGCCAATTCGTACAAGGCCCGAACACTGAAGCTTTCTTT.

In DNA, the CDR3 is TGTGCCAGCAGCCTACCCAAGAGGGGGCCTAACACCGGGGAGCTGTTTTTT. Translation: CASSLPKRGPNTGELFF. The chain has TRBV7-9 and TRBJ2-2, with 7 bases matching TRBD1. The J segment lost 2 bases and the V segment lost 5 bases, leaving 11 bases of the junction unmatched. The CDR3 runs 17 residues. The germline V gene encodes CDR1 SEHNR and CDR2 FQNEAQ (reference sequence).

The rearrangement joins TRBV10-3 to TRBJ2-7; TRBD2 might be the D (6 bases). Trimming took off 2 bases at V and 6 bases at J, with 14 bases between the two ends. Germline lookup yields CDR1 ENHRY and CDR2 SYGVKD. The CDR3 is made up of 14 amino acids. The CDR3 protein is CAISETRDSLEQYF. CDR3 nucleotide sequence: TGTGCCATCAGTGAGACCCGGGACTCCCTCGAGCAGTACTTC.

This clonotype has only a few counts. CDR3 nucleotides: TGTGCCAGCAGCTCGGTAGGGACAGGGTACTCCTACGAGCAGTACTTC. Its translation: CASSSVGTGYSYEQYF. The rearrangement links TRBV7-9 to TRBJ2-7; 9 bases fit TRBD1. V shed 4 bases, J shed 0 bases, and the junction held 7 bases outside the gene matches. This CDR3 has 16 residues. Germline assignment: CDR1 SEHNR and CDR2 FQNEAQ (reference sequence).

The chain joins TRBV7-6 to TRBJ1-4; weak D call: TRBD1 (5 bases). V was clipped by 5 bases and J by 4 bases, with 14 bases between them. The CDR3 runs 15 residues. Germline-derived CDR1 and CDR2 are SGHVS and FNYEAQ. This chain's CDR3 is CASSKLGGDNEKLFF. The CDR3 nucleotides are TGTGCCAGCAGCAAATTGGGGGGGGATAATGAAAAACTGTTTTTT.

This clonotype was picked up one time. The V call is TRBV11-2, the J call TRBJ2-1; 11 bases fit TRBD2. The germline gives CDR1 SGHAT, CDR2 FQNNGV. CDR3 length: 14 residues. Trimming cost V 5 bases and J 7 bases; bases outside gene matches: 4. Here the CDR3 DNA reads TGTGCCAGCAGCCGGACTAGCGGGCAAAATGAGCAGTTCTTC. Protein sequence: CASSRTSGQNEQFF.

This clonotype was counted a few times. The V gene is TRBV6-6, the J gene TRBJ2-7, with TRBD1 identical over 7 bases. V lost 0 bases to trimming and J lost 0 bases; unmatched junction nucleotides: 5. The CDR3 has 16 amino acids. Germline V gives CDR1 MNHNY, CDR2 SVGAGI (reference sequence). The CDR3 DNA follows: TGTGCCAGCAGTTACTCGTCCCAGGGGGACTCCTACGAGCAGTACTTC. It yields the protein CASSYSSQGDSYEQYF.

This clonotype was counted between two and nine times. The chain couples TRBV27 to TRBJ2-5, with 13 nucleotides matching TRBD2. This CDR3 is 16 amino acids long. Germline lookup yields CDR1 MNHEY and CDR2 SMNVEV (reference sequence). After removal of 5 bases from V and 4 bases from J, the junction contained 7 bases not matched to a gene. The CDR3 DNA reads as TGTGCCAGCAGTCTAACCGGACTAGCGGGAGCAGAGACCCAGTACTTC. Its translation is CASSLTGLAGAETQYF.